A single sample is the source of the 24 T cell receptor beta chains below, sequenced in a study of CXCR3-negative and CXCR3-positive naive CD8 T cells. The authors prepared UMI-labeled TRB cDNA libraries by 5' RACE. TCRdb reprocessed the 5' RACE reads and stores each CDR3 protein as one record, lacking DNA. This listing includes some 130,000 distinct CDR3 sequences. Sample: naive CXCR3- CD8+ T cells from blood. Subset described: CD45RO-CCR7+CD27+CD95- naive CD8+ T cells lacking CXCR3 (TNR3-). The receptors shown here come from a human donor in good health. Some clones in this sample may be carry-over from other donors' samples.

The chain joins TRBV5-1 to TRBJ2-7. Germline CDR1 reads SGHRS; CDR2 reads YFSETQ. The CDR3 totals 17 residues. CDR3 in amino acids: CASSLVGIGELSFEQYF. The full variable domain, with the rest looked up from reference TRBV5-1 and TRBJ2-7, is KAGVTQTPRYLIKTRGQQVTLSCSPISGHRSVSWYQQTPGQGLQFLFEYFSETQRNKGNFPGRFSGRQFSNSRSEMNVSTLELGDSALYLCASSLVGIGELSFEQYFGPGTRLTVT.

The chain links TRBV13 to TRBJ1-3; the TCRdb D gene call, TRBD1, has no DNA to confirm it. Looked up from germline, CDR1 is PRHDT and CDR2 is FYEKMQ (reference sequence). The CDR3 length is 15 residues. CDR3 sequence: CASGPSGGARNTIYF.

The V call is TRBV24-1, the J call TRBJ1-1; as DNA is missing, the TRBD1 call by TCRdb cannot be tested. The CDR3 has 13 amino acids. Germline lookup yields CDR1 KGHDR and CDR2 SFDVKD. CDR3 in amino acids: CATSRGWNTEAFF.

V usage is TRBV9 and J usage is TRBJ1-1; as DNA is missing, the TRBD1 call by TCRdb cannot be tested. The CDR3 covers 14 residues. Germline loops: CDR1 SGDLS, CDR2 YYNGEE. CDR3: CASSAGTWEIEAFF.

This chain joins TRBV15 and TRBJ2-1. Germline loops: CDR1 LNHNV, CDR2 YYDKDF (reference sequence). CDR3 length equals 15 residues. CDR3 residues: CATSREGRGYNEQFF.

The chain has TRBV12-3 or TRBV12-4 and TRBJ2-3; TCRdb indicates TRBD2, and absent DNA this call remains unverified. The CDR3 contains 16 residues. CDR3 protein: CASTLGLAGSTDTQYF.

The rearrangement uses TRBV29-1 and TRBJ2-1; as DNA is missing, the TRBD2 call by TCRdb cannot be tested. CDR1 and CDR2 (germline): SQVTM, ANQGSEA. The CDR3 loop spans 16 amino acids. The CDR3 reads CSVGFSGSQSYNEQFF.

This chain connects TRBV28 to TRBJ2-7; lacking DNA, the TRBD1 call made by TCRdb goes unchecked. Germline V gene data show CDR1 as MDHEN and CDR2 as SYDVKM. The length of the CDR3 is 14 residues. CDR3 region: CASTTGTGTYEQYF.

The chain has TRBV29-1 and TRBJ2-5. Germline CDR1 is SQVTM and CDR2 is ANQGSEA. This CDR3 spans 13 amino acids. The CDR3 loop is CSVEGTSPETQYF.

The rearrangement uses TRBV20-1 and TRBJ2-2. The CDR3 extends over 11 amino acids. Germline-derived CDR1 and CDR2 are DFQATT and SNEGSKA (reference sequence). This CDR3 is CSAREYGELFF.

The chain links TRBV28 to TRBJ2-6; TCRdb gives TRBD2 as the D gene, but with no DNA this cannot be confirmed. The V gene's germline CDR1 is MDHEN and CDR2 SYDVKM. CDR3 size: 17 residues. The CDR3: CASSPLARSSGANVLTF. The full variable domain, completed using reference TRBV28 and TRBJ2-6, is DVKVTQSSRYLVKRTGEKVFLECVQDMDHENMFWYRQDPGLGLRLIYFSYDVKMKEKGDIPEGYSVSREKKERFSLILESASTNQTSMYLCASSPLARSSGANVLTFGAGSRLTVL.

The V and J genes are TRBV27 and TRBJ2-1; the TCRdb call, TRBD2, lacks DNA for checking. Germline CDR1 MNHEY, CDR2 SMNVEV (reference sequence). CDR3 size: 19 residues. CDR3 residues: CASSHGLAEPSRYHNEQFF.

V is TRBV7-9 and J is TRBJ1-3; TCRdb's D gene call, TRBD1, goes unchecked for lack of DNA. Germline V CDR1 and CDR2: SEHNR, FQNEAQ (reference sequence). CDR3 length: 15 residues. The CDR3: CASSKGRSSGNTIYF.

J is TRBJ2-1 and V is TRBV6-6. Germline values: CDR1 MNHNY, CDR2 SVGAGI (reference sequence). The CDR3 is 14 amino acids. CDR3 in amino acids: CASEKTDYYNEQFF.

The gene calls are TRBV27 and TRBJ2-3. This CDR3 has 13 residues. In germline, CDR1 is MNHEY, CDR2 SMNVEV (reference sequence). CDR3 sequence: CASSFGGADTQYF.

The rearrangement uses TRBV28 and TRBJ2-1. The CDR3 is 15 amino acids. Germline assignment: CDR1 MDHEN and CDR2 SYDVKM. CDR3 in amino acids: CASSLLQTSYNEQFF.

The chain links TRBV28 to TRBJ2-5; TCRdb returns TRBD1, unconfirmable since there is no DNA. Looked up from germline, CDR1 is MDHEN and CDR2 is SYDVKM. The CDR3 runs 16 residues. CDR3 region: CASSIWTGGRMETQYF.

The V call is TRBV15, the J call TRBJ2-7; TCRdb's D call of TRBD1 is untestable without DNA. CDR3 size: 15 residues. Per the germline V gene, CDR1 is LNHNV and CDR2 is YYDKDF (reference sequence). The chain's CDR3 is CATSTHRDRGHEQYF.

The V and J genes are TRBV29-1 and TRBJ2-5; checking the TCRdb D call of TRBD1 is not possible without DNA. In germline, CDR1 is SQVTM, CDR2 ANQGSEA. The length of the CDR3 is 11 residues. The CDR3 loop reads CSDQGDETQYF.

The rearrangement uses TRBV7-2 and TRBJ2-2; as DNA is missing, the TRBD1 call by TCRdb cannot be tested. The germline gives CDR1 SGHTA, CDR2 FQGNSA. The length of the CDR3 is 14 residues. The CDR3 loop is CASSPPWRTGELFF.

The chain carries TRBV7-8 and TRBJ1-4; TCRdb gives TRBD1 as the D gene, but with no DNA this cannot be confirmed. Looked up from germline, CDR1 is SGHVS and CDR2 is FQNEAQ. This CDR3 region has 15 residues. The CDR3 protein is CASSSRQGRWEKLFF.

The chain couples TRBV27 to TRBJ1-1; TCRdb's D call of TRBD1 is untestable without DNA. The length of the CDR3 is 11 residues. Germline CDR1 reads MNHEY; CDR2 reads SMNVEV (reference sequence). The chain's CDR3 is CASKGDAEAFF.

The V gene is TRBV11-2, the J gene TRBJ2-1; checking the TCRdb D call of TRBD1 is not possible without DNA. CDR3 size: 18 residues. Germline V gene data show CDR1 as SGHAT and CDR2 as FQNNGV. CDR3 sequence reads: CASSRHLSASSSYNEQFF.

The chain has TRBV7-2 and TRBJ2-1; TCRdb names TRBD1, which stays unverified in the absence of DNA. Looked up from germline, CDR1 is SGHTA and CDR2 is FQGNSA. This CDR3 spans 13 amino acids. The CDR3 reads CAGAGGSYNEQFF. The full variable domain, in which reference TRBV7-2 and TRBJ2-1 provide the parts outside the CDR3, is GAGVSQSPSNKVTEKGKDVELRCDPISGHTALYWYRQSLGQGLEFLIYFQGNSAPDKSGLPSDRFSAERTGGSVSTLTIQRTQQEDSAVYLCAGAGGSYNEQFFGPGTRLTVL.